The present T cell receptor (beta chain) was sequenced within a study of OX40 agonist ivuxolimab in advanced cancers. For the study at large: The dose of intravenous ivuxolimab that patients received every 2 weeks ranged from 0.01 to 10 mg/kg.

From germline, CDR1 is SGHVS and CDR2 FQNEAQ. CDR3 size: 14 residues. V was clipped by 3 bases and J by 2 bases, with 11 bases between them. Sequencing used immunoSEQ multiplex PCR; TCRdb keeps in-frame clones, though not all of them. The table has tens of thousands of clones, more than 80% seen once. The starting material was CD4+ or CD8+ T cells sorted from blood, obtained in a trial of the OX40 agonist ivuxolimab. This TCR was sampled from an adult with an advanced solid tumor such as melanoma, head and neck, liver or kidney cancer. This chain joins TRBV7-8 and TRBJ2-7; weak D call: TRBD2 (5 bases). The CDR3 reads CASSFNPGTYEQYF. For the CDR3, the DNA is TGTGCCAGCAGCTTCAATCCGGGGACCTACGAGCAGTACTTC.